This is a list of T cell receptor beta chains from one sample in a study of blood T cell repertoires in COVID-19. This table comes from immunoSEQ multiplex PCR, and its TCRdb copy is limited to in-frame clones, with some not included. The sample lists some 210,000 clones, around four fifths occurring once. Material: peripheral blood. These TCRs come from a man aged 50 to 59 with active or convalescent COVID-19. The CDR3 runs from the conserved cysteine through the conserved F or W. Fields, in order: V gene, J gene, CDR3 protein.

>TRBV3-1/TRBV3-2|TRBJ2-3
CASSQAGRPVTDTQYF
>TRBV9|TRBJ1-2
CASSGRGQGVYGYTF
>TRBV19|TRBJ2-2
CASTSTKGLAATGELFF
>TRBV6-6|TRBJ2-1
CASSSTSGGNNEQFF
>TRBV11-2|TRBJ2-1
CASSLERREQFF
>TRBV7-3|TRBJ1-1
CASSLSGNTEAFF
>TRBV30|TRBJ1-5
CAWSPDSNQPQHF
>TRBV6-5|TRBJ2-1
CASSLGTGTYNEQFF
>TRBV10-3|TRBJ2-3
CAISPTSGGTDTQYF
>TRBV5-6|TRBJ1-1
CASSLLAAKRAFF
>TRBV27|TRBJ1-2
CASSPRQNNYGYTF
>TRBV7-9|TRBJ1-2
CASSLSFNYGYTF
>TRBV5-4|TRBJ2-2
CASSPPGQGNTGELFF
>TRBV5-1|TRBJ2-3
CASSFGLAGGTSGDTQYF
>TRBV18|TRBJ2-5
CASSPSPEGTQYF
>TRBV30|TRBJ1-6
CAWQIGWSSPLHF
>TRBV4-3|TRBJ1-2
CASSQGRGYTF
>TRBV27|TRBJ2-6
CASRLFFSGANVLTF
>TRBV28|TRBJ1-4
CASSRPDRMGEKLFF
>TRBV7-2|TRBJ2-7
CASTTLYEQYF
>TRBV10-3|TRBJ1-1
CATRSGGRGTEAFF
>TRBV7-2|TRBJ1-4
CASSLAGGYEKLFF
>TRBV5-1|TRBJ1-4
CASSPRQGWDEKLFF
>TRBV9|TRBJ2-1
CASSVAHGLAGDNEQFF
>TRBV4-2|TRBJ2-3
CASSQEKSSGMLDTQYF
>TRBV29-1|TRBJ2-6
CSTKTGGDGANVLTF
>TRBV21-1|TRBJ1-2
CASSKWGQGSPSYGYTF
>TRBV12-5|TRBJ1-5
CASGLVDRVDQPQHF
>TRBV6-5|TRBJ1-5
CASSSPTGWSNQPQHF
>TRBV7-8|TRBJ2-3
CASSQLAGGRDTQYF
>TRBV11-2|TRBJ1-2
CASSLGIVYGYTF
>TRBV6-6|TRBJ1-4
CASTVGQGSEKLFF
>TRBV27|TRBJ1-4
CASSFGRGSEKLFF
>TRBV5-1|TRBJ2-2
CASSWLGDSNTGELFF
>TRBV28|TRBJ1-5
CASSRGNQPQHF
>TRBV6-2/TRBV6-3|TRBJ2-7
CASSYPSGKTGTDEQYF
>TRBV2|TRBJ1-1
CASRAGQGYTEAFF
>TRBV6-4|TRBJ1-2
CASVTPGNEGYTF
>TRBV11-2|TRBJ2-3
CATQARTDTQYF
>TRBV5-6|TRBJ1-1
CASSPGEVATEAFF
>TRBV5-1|TRBJ1-2
CASSLDPRGYYGYTF
>TRBV2|TRBJ2-3
CASSEAPSGGRTDTQYF
>TRBV7-6|TRBJ2-7
CASSSGQGPFFYF
>TRBV6-5|TRBJ2-1
CASSPSRGNNEQFF
>TRBV19|TRBJ2-7
CASSIGGGALEQYF
>TRBV7-3|TRBJ1-6
CASSLKGGLSSPLHF
>TRBV9|TRBJ2-7
CASSFGLGSYEQYF
>TRBV10-2|TRBJ2-1
CASSESRGGSYNEQFF
>TRBV7-2|TRBJ2-1
CASSLDRGVYNEQFF
>TRBV3-1/TRBV3-2|TRBJ2-3
CASSRPGSSAYPSTDTQYF
>TRBV6-5|TRBJ1-2
CASSYSRFGSFYGYTF